This T cell receptor (beta chain) was documented in a study of blood T cells in healthy people across ages. Study results and caveats: More naive CD4+ cells and higher diversity marked long-lived donors relative to aged donors. TCR beta diversity, measured per million T cells, fell in a roughly linear way with age.

With respect to this clonotype: Its target is not known.

With a J-beta primer mix and a sample-barcoded 5' primer, a second PCR ran about 6 to 11 cycles. TCRdb itself ran the 5' RACE reads through MiXCR, one entry per CDR3 protein. This sample yields around 800,000 distinct CDR3 sequences, of which approximately 65% are seen a single time; approximately 30% belongs to the top ten. The sample comprised blood. The receptor's source is a man aged 30 to 45 in good health.

CDR3 in DNA: TGCGCCAGCAGCTCCAGTTGGACTAGCGGGGGCAACGAGCAGTACTTC. Protein product: CASSSSWTSGGNEQYF. The chain joins TRBV5-1 to TRBJ2-7; 13 bases are shared with TRBD2. The trim removed 3 bases at V and 5 bases at J, leaving 8 bases unmatched. CDR3 size: 16 residues. Germline loops: CDR1 SGHRS, CDR2 YFSETQ.